The 8 T cell receptor beta chains presented below share a single source sample, sequenced in a study of blood T cell repertoires in COVID-19 (dated by TCRdb to about 2020). Library method: the immunoSEQ multiplex PCR assay. TCRdb took this table from immuneACCESS and kept in-frame rearrangements with V and J called. Such tables lack part of the clones; where checked against another copy, unresolved V genes explain under half of the gap, and the rest is unexplained. Counted in this sample were roughly 410,000 clones; roughly 90% of them appeared once. The ten largest clonotypes hold 1% to 1.5% of the sample. The specimen was peripheral blood. These receptor sequences come from a man between 40 and 49 years old with acute or convalescent COVID-19.

The rearrangement links TRBV2 to TRBJ2-5; 11 nucleotides line up with TRBD2. The V gene's germline CDR1 is SNHLY and CDR2 FYNNEI. The CDR3 loop spans 14 amino acids. Losses at the gene ends were 6 bases for V and 2 bases for J; bases not matched to a gene: 2. The DNA for the CDR3 is TGTGCCAGCAGCGGGACTAGCGGACAAGAGACCCAGTACTTC. It encodes CASSGTSGQETQYF.

The rearrangement links TRBV2 to TRBJ1-6; D is uncertain. Looked up from germline, CDR1 is SNHLY and CDR2 is FYNNEI. The CDR3 is 15 residues long. Trimming removed 4 bases at V and 9 bases at J, with 16 bases between. CDR3 DNA sequence: TGTGCCAGCAGTGGTGCTAGGACGGACTTTTCACCCCTCCACTTT. It codes for CASSGARTDFSPLHF.

The chain carries TRBV2 and TRBJ2-7, with 8 bases matching TRBD2. Looked up from germline, CDR1 is SNHLY and CDR2 is FYNNEI. V lost 6 bases and J lost 7; bases outside the gene matches: 8. This CDR3 contains 13 residues. The CDR3 DNA sequence: TGTGCCAGCAGCCAACGCGGGGGGTGGGAGCAGTACTTC. Its translation is CASSQRGGWEQYF.

This clone has a single count. The chain combines TRBV6-5 with TRBJ2-1, with 7 bases matching TRBD1. This CDR3 contains 14 residues. The trim removed 4 bases at V and 9 bases at J, leaving 9 bases unmatched. The germline V gene has CDR1 MNHEY and CDR2 SVGAGI. DNA for the CDR3: TGTGCCAGCAGTTGGAACAGGGGATCGGGTGAGCAGTTCTTC. Residues: CASSWNRGSGEQFF.

The DNA of the CDR3 is TGTGCCAGCAGCCCAACCGGGGGGAGTGTTGGACAGCCCCAGCATTTT. As protein: CASSPTGGSVGQPQHF. V is TRBV9 and J is TRBJ1-5; D may be TRBD1 (5 bases). The CDR3 has 16 amino acids. Deletions cut 4 bases from V and 7 bases from J, with 21 bases between. Germline CDR1 SGDLS, CDR2 YYNGEE.

This sequence joins TRBV18 and TRBJ1-5; 9 bases map to TRBD1. Trimming at V came to 4 bases and at J to 0 bases, leaving 7 bases not matched to a gene. Germline CDR1 and CDR2: KGHSH and LQKENI. The CDR3 totals 17 residues. CDR3 nucleotide sequence: TGTGCCAGCTCACAGGACAGGGGAGTATATAGCAATCAGCCCCAGCATTTT. Protein product: CASSQDRGVYSNQPQHF.

V usage is TRBV4-1 and J usage is TRBJ2-2; 9 bases are shared with TRBD1. The germline V gene encodes CDR1 MGHRA and CDR2 YSYEKL. The CDR3 contains 16 residues. V was clipped by 4 bases and J by 1 base; unmatched bases: 4. CDR3: CASSLSTGGNTGELFF. CDR3 bases: TGCGCCAGCAGCCTTTCGACAGGGGGGAACACCGGGGAGCTGTTTTTT.

On this clone itself: Its ends do not fully match the called genes, so a read error is possible. V gene TRBV19 combines with J gene TRBJ1-5, with TRBD1 identical over 12 bases. Germline V gene data show CDR1 as LNHDA and CDR2 as SQIVND (reference sequence). The CDR3 extends over 16 amino acids. CDR3 residues: CASSVSGTGGNQPQHF. The CDR3 nucleotides are TGTGCCAGTAGTGTATCCGGGACAGGGGGCAACCAGCCCCAGCATTTT.